This T cell receptor beta chain was profiled in a study of molecular identifiers for immune sequencing clone quantification. CDR1 is MDHEN, CDR2 SYDVKM, per germline. This CDR3 region has 14 residues. TCRdb processed the PCR reads anew with MiXCR; each CDR3 protein has one entry. The sample has some 680,000 distinct CDR3 sequences; 25% are singletons. Comment on this clonotype: Possible read error: a much larger clone is one base away.

Sequenced: naive CD8+ T cells from blood, with Jurkat cell RNA spiked in. Subset defined: FACS-sorted CD8+CD4-CCR7+CD45RA+ naive T cells. The TCR sequence derives from a human donor in good health. Some libraries in this study had Jurkat cell RNA spiked in. The gene calls are TRBV28 and TRBJ1-1, with 9 bases matching TRBD1. The DNA of the CDR3 is TGTGCCAGCAGTAGGGACAGGGCGAACACTGACGCTTTCTTT. Translation: CASSRDRANTDAFF.